The 19 T cell receptor beta chains in this list originate from one sample, sequenced in a study of identical twins. TCRdb re-derived calls from the 5' RACE reads in MiXCR, one entry per CDR3 protein. The sample records about 690,000 distinct CDR3 sequences, approximately 6.1% being singletons. The sequenced sample consisted of naive T cells sorted from blood. These receptors all come from a man aged 18 to 29 in good health.

This clonotype was observed many times. The genes are TRBV29-1 and TRBJ2-7; TRBD1 matches at 8 bases. The CDR3 loop spans 12 amino acids. V shed 3 bases, J shed 8 bases, and the junction held 6 bases outside the gene matches. CDR1 is SQVTM, CDR2 ANQGSEA, per germline. In nucleotides, the CDR3 is TGCAGCGTTGAGGAGGGACAGGAAAAGCAGTACTTC. Protein product: CSVEEGQEKQYF.

This clonotype came up many times. The rearrangement uses TRBV27 and TRBJ1-3; D unclear. Trimming cost V 8 bases and J 3 bases, with 5 bases left between them. The CDR3 is made up of 11 amino acids. Germline V gene lookup returns CDR1 MNHEY and CDR2 SMNVEV (reference sequence). Here the CDR3 reads CASLSGNTIYF. The CDR3, as DNA: TGTGCCAGCCTCAGTGGAAACACCATATATTTT.

This clonotype was detected ten times or more. The chain uses TRBV6-2 or TRBV6-3 and TRBJ1-5, with D tentatively TRBD1 (5 bases). Germline assignment: CDR1 MNHEY and CDR2 SVGEGT. V was clipped by 8 bases and J by 5 bases, with 16 bases between them. The CDR3 covers 14 residues. Here the CDR3 reads CASERTIGDQPQHF. The DNA of the CDR3 is TGTGCCAGCGAACGGACAATAGGGGATCAGCCCCAGCATTTT.

In nucleotides, the CDR3 is TGTGCCAGCACATACACAGGGGTGGGCGGGGAGCAGTTCTTC. Its protein is CASTYTGVGGEQFF. This chain links TRBV12-3 or TRBV12-4 with TRBJ2-1, with 7 bases fitting TRBD1. V dropped 7 bases and J dropped 10; count of bases not matched to a gene: 13. This CDR3 spans 14 amino acids.

This clonotype was counted many times. The rearrangement uses TRBV9 and TRBJ1-4, with D maybe TRBD1 (5 bases). Germline V gene sequence: CDR1 SGDLS, CDR2 YYNGEE. The CDR3 loop spans 14 amino acids. Trimming removed 0 bases from V and 7 bases from J, with 10 bases in between. The DNA of the CDR3 is TGTGCCAGCAGCGTAGCTCAGGGCTCTGAAAAACTGTTTTTT. Protein product: CASSVAQGSEKLFF.

This clonotype was recorded at least ten times. The chain has TRBV6-5 and TRBJ1-2; D perhaps matches TRBD1 (5 bases). CDR3 length: 14 residues. Looked up from germline, CDR1 is MNHEY and CDR2 is SVGAGI. Trimming removed 1 base at V and 6 bases at J, with 12 bases between. CDR3 sequence reads: CASSYFRGGDGYTF. CDR3 bases: TGTGCCAGCAGTTACTTTCGGGGAGGGGATGGCTACACCTTC.

J is TRBJ2-5 and V is TRBV7-9, with a weak D call TRBD1 (5 bases). From germline, CDR1 is SEHNR and CDR2 FQNEAQ (reference sequence). The CDR3 extends over 15 amino acids. Trimming shortened V by 4 bases and J by 2 bases, and 14 bases separated the two germline ends. CDR3 coding DNA: TGTGCCAGCAGCTCTGTTACAGGCGGACAAGAGACCCAGTACTTC. Protein sequence: CASSSVTGGQETQYF.

The V call is TRBV7-9, the J call TRBJ2-5; 7 bases line up with TRBD2. V shed 1 base and J 2 bases; nucleotides not matched to a gene: 10. Per the germline V gene, CDR1 is SEHNR and CDR2 is FQNEAQ (reference sequence). The CDR3 totals 17 residues. CDR3 sequence: CASSLELLAGVQETQYF. CDR3 DNA sequence: TGTGCCAGCAGCTTAGAACTACTGGCGGGAGTACAAGAGACCCAGTACTTC. Using reference TRBV7-9 and TRBJ2-5 for the parts outside the CDR3, the full variable domain is DTGVSQNPRHKITKRGQNVTFRCDPISEHNRLYWYRQTLGQGPEFLTYFQNEAQLEKSRLLSDRFSAERPKGSFSTLEIQRTEQGDSAMYLCASSLELLAGVQETQYFGPGTRLLVL.

The chain is built from TRBV7-2 and TRBJ2-5; TRBD1 matches 8 bases. The V gene end was trimmed by 4 bases and the J gene end by 2 bases; junction bases not matched to a gene: 6. The germline V gene has CDR1 SGHTA and CDR2 FQGNSA. The CDR3 is made up of 15 amino acids. CDR3 in DNA: TGTGCCAGCAGCTCCCGGACAGGGTGGCAAGAGACCCAGTACTTC. This translates into CASSSRTGWQETQYF. The variable domain in full, completed from reference TRBV7-2 and TRBJ2-5, reads GAGVSQSPSNKVTEKGKDVELRCDPISGHTALYWYRQSLGQGLEFLIYFQGNSAPDKSGLPSDRFSAERTGGSVSTLTIQRTQQEDSAVYLCASSSRTGWQETQYFGPGTRLLVL.

This clonotype occurred many times. The chain couples TRBV5-1 to TRBJ1-1; weak D call: TRBD1 (6 bases). The V gene lost 4 bases and the J gene lost 8 bases, with 18 bases spanning the gap. The CDR3 consists of 14 residues. Germline assignment: CDR1 SGHRS and CDR2 YFSETQ. The CDR3 spells CASSLKTGPTEAFF. Written as DNA, the CDR3 is TGCGCCAGCAGCCTAAAAACAGGGCCCACGGAAGCTTTCTTT.

This clonotype was detected a few times. The chain couples TRBV21-1 to TRBJ2-7; TRBD2 is taken as the D call from the table, unchecked against the DNA. TRBV21-1 constitutes a pseudogene. The CDR3 is made up of 16 amino acids. CDR3 residues: CASSPPNGTSGTEQYV. Written as DNA, the CDR3 is TGTGCCAGCTCTCCCCCCAACGGGACTAGCGGGACCGAGCAGTACGTC.

This clonotype was found many times. The rearrangement joins TRBV28 to TRBJ1-2; D may be TRBD1 (6 bases). The length of the CDR3 is 13 residues. Trimming took 6 bases from V and 4 from J, leaving 12 bases between them. CDR1 is MDHEN, CDR2 SYDVKM, per germline. The chain's CDR3 is CASRRQDIYGYTF. The CDR3 DNA reads TGTGCCAGCAGGAGACAGGATATCTATGGCTACACCTTC.

The genes are TRBV30 and TRBJ1-3; D remains ambiguous. CDR3 length: 12 amino acids. Trimming shortened V by 3 bases and J by 1 base, and 4 bases separated the two germline ends. Germline loops: CDR1 GTSNPN, CDR2 SVGIG (reference sequence). CDR3: CAWRTSGNTIYF. In nucleotides, the CDR3 is TGTGCCTGGAGGACTTCTGGAAACACCATATATTTT.

This clonotype showed up just a few times. The J gene is TRBJ2-1, the V gene TRBV20-1; 10 bases map to TRBD2. CDR3 size: 15 residues. The germline V gene has CDR1 DFQATT and CDR2 SNEGSKA (reference sequence). The V segment lost 3 bases and the J segment 3 bases; nucleotides outside the gene matches: 5. CDR3 protein: CSARVAGGGYNEQFF. The CDR3 region has the DNA TGCAGTGCTAGGGTAGCGGGAGGTGGCTACAATGAGCAGTTCTTC.

This clonotype was counted only a few times. The genes are TRBV6-2 or TRBV6-3 and TRBJ1-5; possible D gene TRBD1, 5 bases. Germline V gene data show CDR1 as MNHEY and CDR2 as SVGEGT. The CDR3 has 14 amino acids. V dropped 9 bases and J dropped 0 bases, with 12 bases sitting between them. The CDR3 DNA reads TGTGCCAGTGGGGGGTTTAATAGCAATCAGCCCCAGCATTTT. Translated, it gives CASGGFNSNQPQHF.

There are a few counts of this clonotype. The J gene is TRBJ1-5, the V gene TRBV19; TRBD1 matches 7 bases. Trimming took 9 bases from V and 4 from J; bases not matched to a gene: 9. CDR1 and CDR2 from the germline V gene are LNHDA and SQIVND (reference sequence). The CDR3 sequence is 14 residues long. CDR3 nucleotide sequence: TGTGCCAGCAATCCGCAACAGGGGAATCAGCCCCAGCATTTT. It yields the protein CASNPQQGNQPQHF.

There are a few counts of this clonotype. The chain employs TRBV7-3 and TRBJ2-1, with 7 bases aligning to TRBD2. CDR3 size: 14 residues. Germline-derived CDR1 and CDR2 are SGHTA and FQGTGA. J lost 6 bases, V lost 5 bases, and 7 bases had no gene match. The CDR3 DNA reads as TGTGCCAGCAGCCGGGAGGTTCTTTCCAATGAGCAGTTCTTC. This encodes CASSREVLSNEQFF.

This clonotype was counted only a few times. V and J are TRBV18 and TRBJ2-5; TRBD1 aligns across 8 bases. The CDR3 extends over 15 amino acids. The trim removed 3 bases at V and 4 bases at J, leaving 7 bases unmatched. The germline V gene has CDR1 KGHSH and CDR2 LQKENI. The chain's CDR3 is CASSPNTGGGETQYF. Here the CDR3 DNA reads TGTGCCAGCTCACCGAATACAGGGGGAGGAGAGACCCAGTACTTC.

The chain has TRBV29-1 and TRBJ2-7, with D perhaps TRBD1 (6 bases). Germline V CDR1 and CDR2: SQVTM, ANQGSEA. The CDR3 is 14 amino acids. Trimming took off 4 bases at V and 2 bases at J, with 15 bases between the two ends. This CDR3 is CSVAGATGTYEQYF. In DNA, the CDR3 is TGCAGCGTTGCTGGGGCTACAGGGACCTACGAGCAGTACTTC.